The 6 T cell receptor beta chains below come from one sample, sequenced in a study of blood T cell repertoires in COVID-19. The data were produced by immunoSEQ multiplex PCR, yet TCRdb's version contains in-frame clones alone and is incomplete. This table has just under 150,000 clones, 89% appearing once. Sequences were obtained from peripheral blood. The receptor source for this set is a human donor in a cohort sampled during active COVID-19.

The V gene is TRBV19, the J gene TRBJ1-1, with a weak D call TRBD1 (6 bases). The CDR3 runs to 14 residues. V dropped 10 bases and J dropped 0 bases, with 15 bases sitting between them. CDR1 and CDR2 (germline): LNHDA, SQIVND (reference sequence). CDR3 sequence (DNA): TGTGCCACATTCTCACAGGGAATGAACACTGAAGCTTTCTTT. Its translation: CATFSQGMNTEAFF.

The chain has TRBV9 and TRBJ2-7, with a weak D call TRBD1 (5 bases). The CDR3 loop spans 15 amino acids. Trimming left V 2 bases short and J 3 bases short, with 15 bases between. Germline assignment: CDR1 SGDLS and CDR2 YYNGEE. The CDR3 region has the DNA TGTGCCAGCAGCGTTGGGTTCGGACACATCTACGAGCAGTACTTC. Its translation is CASSVGFGHIYEQYF.

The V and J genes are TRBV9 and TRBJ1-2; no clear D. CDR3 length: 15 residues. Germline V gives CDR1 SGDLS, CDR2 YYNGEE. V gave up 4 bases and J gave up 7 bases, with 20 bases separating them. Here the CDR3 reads CASSPGVAEYSGYTF. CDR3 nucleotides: TGTGCCAGCAGCCCCGGGGTCGCTGAATATAGTGGCTACACCTTC. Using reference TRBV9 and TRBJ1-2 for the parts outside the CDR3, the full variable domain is DSGVTQTPKHLITATGQRVTLRCSPRSGDLSVYWYQQSLDQGLQFLIQYYNGEERAKGNILERFSAQQFPDLHSELNLSSLELGDSALYFCASSPGVAEYSGYTFGSGTRLTVV.

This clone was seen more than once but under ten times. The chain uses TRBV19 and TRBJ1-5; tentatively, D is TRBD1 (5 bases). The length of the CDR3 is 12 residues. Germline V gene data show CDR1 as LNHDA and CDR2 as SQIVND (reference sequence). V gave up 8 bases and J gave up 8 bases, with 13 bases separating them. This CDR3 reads CASSRLGEPQHF. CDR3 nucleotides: TGTGCCAGTTCCCGCTTAGGGGAGCCCCAGCATTTT.

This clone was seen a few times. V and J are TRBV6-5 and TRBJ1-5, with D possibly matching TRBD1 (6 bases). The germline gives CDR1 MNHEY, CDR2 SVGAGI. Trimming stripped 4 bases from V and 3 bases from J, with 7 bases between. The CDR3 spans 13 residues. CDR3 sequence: CASSWDNNQPQHF. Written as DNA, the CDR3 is TGTGCCAGCAGTTGGGACAACAATCAGCCCCAGCATTTT.

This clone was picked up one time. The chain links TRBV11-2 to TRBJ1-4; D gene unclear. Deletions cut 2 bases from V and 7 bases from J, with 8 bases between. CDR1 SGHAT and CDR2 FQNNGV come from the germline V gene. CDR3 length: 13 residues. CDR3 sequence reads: CASSLSVGEKLFF. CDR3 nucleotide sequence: TGTGCCAGCAGCTTAAGCGTGGGTGAAAAACTGTTTTTT.